The 29 T cell receptor beta chains below were found in one sample sequenced in a study of CD8 T cells in ankylosing spondylitis. Overall study findings and caveats: It appeared that ankylosing spondylitis blood was characterized by a TCR beta motif of under ten highly homologous variants.

These receptors' targets are unknown. TCRdb called the 5' RACE reads again in MiXCR, with one record for every CDR3 protein. The table shows more than 500,000 distinct CDR3 sequences, with roughly 5% occurring only once. Material: blood, either unsorted or a sorted T cell fraction (not recorded which). The receptors were sampled from a male donor with ankylosing spondylitis.

This clonotype turned up a few times. The chain links TRBV12-3 or TRBV12-4 to TRBJ2-2, with TRBD2 as a possible D gene (6 bases). V shed 4 bases and J shed 0 bases, with 12 bases lying between them. CDR3 length: 16 amino acids. CDR3 sequence: CASSYLGGTNTGELFF. CDR3 DNA sequence: TGTGCCAGCAGTTACCTCGGGGGTACGAACACCGGGGAGCTGTTTTTT.

Many counts were recorded for this clonotype. The chain is built from TRBV27 and TRBJ1-5; 8 bases are shared with TRBD1. The ends lost 4 bases at V and 11 bases at J; junction bases unmatched: 7. Looked up from germline, CDR1 is MNHEY and CDR2 is SMNVEV (reference sequence). The CDR3 runs 13 residues. This CDR3 reads CASSWDRSLAQHF. The CDR3 bases are TGTGCCAGCAGTTGGGACAGGTCTCTGGCCCAGCATTTT.

This clonotype was picked up many times. CDR3 protein: CASSLLWGRATDTQYF. The CDR3 DNA is TGTGCCAGCAGTTTATTATGGGGGAGGGCCACAGATACGCAGTATTTT. This rearrangement joins TRBV27 to TRBJ2-3; 7 bases fit TRBD2. CDR1 is MNHEY, CDR2 SMNVEV, per germline (reference sequence). V trimming: 1 base; J trimming: 2 bases; junction bases outside the gene matches: 6. CDR3 size: 16 residues.

This clonotype was seen ten or more times. V usage is TRBV7-2 and J usage is TRBJ2-5; tentatively, D is TRBD2 (6 bases). The CDR3 has 15 amino acids. Trimming pared 1 base from V and 6 bases from J, leaving 15 bases between. Germline V CDR1 and CDR2: SGHTA, FQGNSA. CDR3 residues: CASSLDPGVMKTQYF. CDR3 bases: TGTGCCAGCAGCTTAGACCCGGGGGTGATGAAGACCCAGTACTTC. Together with reference TRBV7-2 and TRBJ2-5, the CDR3 gives the full variable domain: GAGVSQSPSNKVTEKGKDVELRCDPISGHTALYWYRQSLGQGLEFLIYFQGNSAPDKSGLPSDRFSAERTGGSVSTLTIQRTQQEDSAVYLCASSLDPGVMKTQYFGPGTRLLVL.

This clonotype was counted many times. The chain is built from TRBV7-2 and TRBJ2-1, with D unclear. The CDR3 has 12 amino acids. Germline CDR1 SGHTA, CDR2 FQGNSA. Trimming stripped 1 base from V and 10 bases from J, with 8 bases between. CDR3 loop: CASSLGTREQFF. CDR3 nucleotide sequence: TGTGCCAGCAGCTTAGGTACGAGAGAGCAGTTCTTC.

This clonotype was seen ten or more times. J is TRBJ2-1 and V is TRBV12-3 or TRBV12-4; D gene ambiguous. The CDR3 covers 10 residues. V was clipped by 8 bases and J by 7 bases, with 6 bases between them. The CDR3 nucleotides read TGTGCCAGCGGCCCAAATGAGCAGTTCTTC. It yields the protein CASGPNEQFF.

The table lists this clonotype with many counts. DNA for the CDR3: TGCAGCGTTGAAGATTCTGGCGGTAATGAAAAACTGTTTTTT. It specifies CSVEDSGGNEKLFF. The V call is TRBV29-1, the J call TRBJ1-4; D gene ambiguous. The CDR3 spans 14 residues. Germline V CDR1 and CDR2: SQVTM, ANQGSEA. Trimming stripped 0 bases from V and 4 bases from J, with 9 bases between.

The genes are TRBV28 and TRBJ1-5; D gene unclear. Germline V CDR1 and CDR2: MDHEN, SYDVKM. The CDR3 has 14 residues. Trimming removed 3 bases at V and 7 bases at J, with 13 bases between. This chain's CDR3 is CASSLTRGGQPQHF. CDR3 in DNA: TGTGCCAGCAGTTTGACCCGGGGAGGGCAGCCCCAGCATTTT.

With regard to this clonotype: With a much larger clone just one base away, this may be a read error. The V call is TRBV5-6, the J call TRBJ2-1; D is perhaps TRBD2 (6 bases). The CDR3 is 14 residues long. Between the trimmed V and J ends, which lost 2 bases and 8 bases, there was a span of 14 bases. From germline, CDR1 is SGHDT and CDR2 YYEEEE. CDR3 coding DNA: TGTGCCAGCAGCTTAACCGGGACTCATGATGAGCAGTTCTTC. Its protein product is CASSLTGTHDEQFF.

This clonotype came up many times. CDR3 coding DNA: TGTGCCAGCAGCGTGCGGGGAAGCAATCAGCCCCAGCATTTT. Translated, it gives CASSVRGSNQPQHF. The rearrangement links TRBV7-3 to TRBJ1-5; D gene unclear. The germline V gene has CDR1 SGHTA and CDR2 FQGTGA. V lost 5 bases and J lost 1, with 9 bases in between. CDR3 length equals 14 residues.

V gene TRBV14 combines with J gene TRBJ2-5; D uncertain. CDR3 length: 14 amino acids. The V and J ends lost 2 bases and 5 bases respectively, with 12 bases between them. Germline CDR1 is SGHDN and CDR2 is FVKESK. The CDR3 coding sequence is TGTGCCAGCAGCCAAATAGGGCGGTTGGAGACCCAGTACTTC. Translated, it gives CASSQIGRLETQYF.

This clonotype came up many times. The gene calls are TRBV10-3 and TRBJ2-1; 9 bases are a match to TRBD2. Losses at the gene ends were 8 bases for V and 5 bases for J; bases not matched to a gene: 7. Germline lookup yields CDR1 ENHRY and CDR2 SYGVKD. The CDR3 length is 14 residues. The CDR3 nucleotides read TGTGCCATCGCCTTAGCGGGGGATCACAATGAGCAGTTCTTC. Protein product: CAIALAGDHNEQFF.

This clonotype appeared many times. This chain links TRBV20-1 with TRBJ2-3; no reliable D call. Trimming cost V 6 bases and J 7 bases, with 11 bases left between them. Germline V gives CDR1 DFQATT, CDR2 SNEGSKA (reference sequence). The CDR3 runs 11 residues. The CDR3 DNA sequence: TGCAGTGCCCTAAACTTAAATACGCAGTATTTT. It codes for CSALNLNTQYF.

The sample holds many counts of this clonotype. The gene calls are TRBV5-1 and TRBJ2-1; 10 nucleotides agree with TRBD1. From germline, CDR1 is SGHRS and CDR2 YFSETQ. Trimming cost V 0 bases and J 8 bases; bases outside gene matches: 5. The CDR3 length is 15 residues. Here the CDR3 reads CASSLEGQGRYEQFF. The CDR3 DNA reads TGCGCCAGCAGCTTGGAGGGACAGGGGCGGTATGAGCAGTTCTTC.

The rearrangement joins TRBV3-1 to TRBJ1-2; the D is unclear. Germline V gene lookup returns CDR1 LGHDT and CDR2 YNNKEL (reference sequence). Trimming removed 1 base from V and 5 bases from J, with 11 bases in between. This CDR3 comprises 14 residues. This chain's CDR3 is CASSQGSGWYGYTF. The CDR3 coding sequence is TGTGCCAGCAGCCAAGGGTCTGGATGGTATGGCTACACCTTC.

This clonotype appeared many times. The V and J genes are TRBV10-2 and TRBJ1-1; D is uncertain. Germline V gene data show CDR1 as WSHSY and CDR2 as SAAADI. This CDR3 comprises 14 residues. Trimming shortened V by 8 bases and J by 5 bases, and 18 bases separated the two germline ends. The CDR3 spells CASSRTASGTEAFF. CDR3 sequence (DNA): TGCGCCAGCTCGAGAACAGCGTCTGGGACTGAAGCTTTCTTT.

In this sample, this clonotype turned up many times. The gene calls are TRBV5-1 and TRBJ2-3; D not certain. Germline CDR1 SGHRS, CDR2 YFSETQ. The V gene lost 0 bases and the J gene lost 6 bases, with 11 bases spanning the gap. The CDR3 has 14 amino acids. The DNA for the CDR3 is TGCGCCAGCAGCTTGGCTGACTTTCTGGATACGCAGTATTTT. It specifies CASSLADFLDTQYF.

The V and J genes are TRBV28 and TRBJ1-5; tentative D call: TRBD1 (5 bases). Trimming took off 10 bases at V and 2 bases at J, with 12 bases between the two ends. CDR1 and CDR2 (germline): MDHEN, SYDVKM. This CDR3 contains 13 residues. The CDR3 DNA reads as TGTGCCATCAGCCTGGGGCGCAATCAGCCCCAGCATTTT. Residues: CAISLGRNQPQHF.

There are many counts of this clonotype. The rearrangement joins TRBV10-2 to TRBJ2-3; 13 bases are a match to TRBD2. CDR3 length: 14 amino acids. V was clipped by 7 bases and J by 5 bases; unmatched bases: 3. Germline V lookup: CDR1 WSHSY, CDR2 SAAADI. CDR3 in DNA: TGCGCCAGCAACGGACTAGCGGGGGTAGATACGCAGTATTTT. Translating it yields CASNGLAGVDTQYF.

This chain joins TRBV7-9 and TRBJ2-7; D may be TRBD1 (5 bases). The V gene lost 0 bases and the J gene lost 2 bases, with 8 bases spanning the gap. CDR3 length equals 14 residues. From germline, CDR1 is SEHNR and CDR2 FQNEAQ (reference sequence). CDR3 DNA: TGTGCCAGCAGCTTAGCCAGGGATGCCTACGAGCAGTACTTC. The encoded protein is CASSLARDAYEQYF.

This clonotype was seen many times. The rearrangement links TRBV7-2 to TRBJ2-1, with D unclear. Trimming stripped 1 base from V and 10 bases from J, with 8 bases between. In germline, CDR1 is SGHTA, CDR2 FQGNSA. This CDR3 comprises 12 residues. CDR3 sequence: CASSLGSWEQFF. DNA for the CDR3: TGTGCCAGCAGCTTAGGCAGTTGGGAGCAGTTCTTC.

The sample holds many counts of this clonotype. The chain combines TRBV5-1 with TRBJ2-1; no clear D gene. This CDR3 comprises 14 residues. V lost 0 bases, J lost 1 base, and 5 bases lay in between. CDR1 and CDR2 (germline): SGHRS, YFSETQ. CDR3: CASSLVPSYNEQFF. The CDR3 region has the DNA TGCGCCAGCAGCTTGGTCCCTTCCTACAATGAGCAGTTCTTC.

This clonotype has only a few counts. V gene TRBV5-6 combines with J gene TRBJ1-3, with D unclear. The germline V gene has CDR1 SGHDT and CDR2 YYEEEE. The CDR3 has 18 amino acids. Trimming cost V 2 bases and J 2 bases, with 20 bases left between them. The CDR3 sequence: CASSFERPSLSPGNTIYF. In nucleotides, the CDR3 is TGTGCCAGCAGCTTCGAAAGGCCCAGTCTCTCCCCTGGAAACACCATATATTTT.

The chain joins TRBV28 to TRBJ2-1; D gene uncertain. Trimming took off 6 bases at V and 7 bases at J, with 19 bases between the two ends. The length of the CDR3 is 15 residues. From germline, CDR1 is MDHEN and CDR2 SYDVKM. This CDR3 is CASREPPNYGNEQFF. CDR3 DNA sequence: TGTGCCAGCAGAGAGCCACCCAACTACGGAAATGAGCAGTTCTTC.

This CDR3 is CASGGRGSSYEQYF. CDR3 coding DNA: TGTGCCAGCGGGGGCAGGGGTAGCTCCTACGAGCAGTACTTC. The chain employs TRBV7-9 and TRBJ2-7; a possible D gene is TRBD1 (6 bases). CDR1 and CDR2 (germline): SEHNR, FQNEAQ (reference sequence). Trimming stripped 8 bases from V and 0 bases from J, with 14 bases between. The CDR3 length is 14 residues.

This clonotype came up many times. This chain uses TRBV5-5 with TRBJ1-1; D remains ambiguous. V lost 4 bases and J lost 11, with 12 bases in between. The CDR3 sequence is 11 residues long. Germline CDR1 reads SGHKS; CDR2 reads YYEKEE (reference sequence). This chain's CDR3 is CASSTGHGAFF. DNA for the CDR3: TGTGCCAGCAGCACGGGTCACGGCGCTTTCTTT. Using reference TRBV5-5 and TRBJ1-1 for the parts outside the CDR3, the full variable domain is DAGVTQSPTHLIKTRGQQVTLRCSPISGHKSVSWYQQVLGQGPQFIFQYYEKEERGRGNFPDRFSARQFPNYSSELNVNALLLGDSALYLCASSTGHGAFFGQGTRLTVV.

This chain uses TRBV4-1 with TRBJ2-5; D not resolved. This CDR3 is built from 16 residues. V dropped 1 base and J dropped 1 base, with 13 bases sitting between them. Germline V gene sequence: CDR1 MGHRA, CDR2 YSYEKL. The CDR3 sequence is CASSQGPQVGQETQYF. The CDR3 DNA is TGCGCCAGCAGCCAAGGGCCCCAGGTGGGCCAAGAGACCCAGTACTTC.

This clonotype was observed many times. The chain recombines TRBV7-3 with TRBJ2-7, with D unclear. CDR3 length equals 13 residues. Germline V gene data show CDR1 as SGHTA and CDR2 as FQGTGA. Trimming removed 5 bases at V and 6 bases at J, with 14 bases between. The CDR3 sequence is CASSLKSGTEQYF. The CDR3 region has the DNA TGTGCCAGCAGCCTCAAGTCGGGCACCGAGCAGTACTTC.

The V gene is TRBV20-1, the J gene TRBJ2-1, with 8 bases identical to TRBD2. CDR1 is DFQATT and CDR2 is SNEGSKA in the germline V gene (reference sequence). The CDR3 contains 13 residues. The DNA of the CDR3 is TGCAGATCCGCGGGGGGACCCTACAATGAGCAGTTCTTC. Amino acids: CRSAGGPYNEQFF.